The text below deals with one T cell receptor (beta chain). Clones were sequenced by immunoSEQ multiplex PCR, and TCRdb holds only the in-frame ones, with some missing. Of about 59,000 clones listed, around nine tenths were seen once; the top ten hold less than 6%. The source of the sample is a study of T cell changes during pregnancy in multiple sclerosis. V was trimmed by 0 bases and J by 9 bases, leaving 18 bases between them. CDR1 is SGHVS, CDR2 FQNEAQ, per germline. The CDR3 covers 16 residues. The chain recombines TRBV7-8 with TRBJ2-1, with D possibly matching TRBD2 (6 bases). The source of this sequence is a human donor whose cells served as feeder cells for cultures in a pregnancy study. The sequenced sample was peripheral blood from another person, used as feeder cells. The CDR3 DNA reads TGTGCCAGCAGCTTAGCCCGCGGGGTAGGTGCCGGTGAGCAGTTCTTC. Amino acid sequence: CASSLARGVGAGEQFF.